The clone carrying this TCR beta chain was counted between two and nine times. What it binds is unknown. This record belongs to a study of blood T cells in healthy people across ages. Trimming removed 2 bases from V and 2 bases from J, with 12 bases in between. The CDR3 spans 15 residues. Germline values: CDR1 SGHKS, CDR2 YYEKEE (reference sequence). Findings of the study overall: No conclusive comparison of naive versus antigen-experienced cells was possible with unsorted PBMCs.

Primed by a sample-barcoded 5' primer and a J-beta primer mix, a second PCR proceeded for about 7 to 11 cycles. TCRdb reprocessed the 5' RACE reads via MiXCR and lists one record per CDR3 protein. The profile covers over 600,000 distinct CDR3 sequences, with around a fifth appearing a single time and approximately 3.6% taken by the ten largest. The TCR comes from a man in his 70s in good health. Sequencing was done on a sample of blood. The chain employs TRBV5-5 and TRBJ2-3, with D unresolved. The CDR3 nucleotides read TGTGCCAGCAGCTTCGGCATCACGGCCACAGATACGCAGTATTTT. This encodes CASSFGITATDTQYF.